What follows are 7 T cell receptor beta chains derived from one specimen sequenced in a study of CD8+ T cells in alopecia areata. RNA extraction and reverse transcription yielded cDNA as sequencing template. TCRdb keeps only in-frame clones here, not all; method: immunoSEQ multiplex PCR. The sample has about 210,000 clones; 40% to 55% are singletons. Treatment specified: oral pan-JAK inhibitor, 5-10 mg twice daily. The input for sequencing was CD4+ T cells sorted from blood, taken around week 37, from a patient treated with tofacitinib. All receptors derive from a human donor with alopecia areata.

The table lists this clone with a few counts. This specimen includes other DNA sequences encoding the same CDR3. The CDR3 DNA reads as TGTGCCAGCAGTTTCTCGAGGCGGGGGGACACAGATACGCAGTATTTT. Its translation: CASSFSRRGDTDTQYF. This chain connects TRBV6-5 to TRBJ2-3, with TRBD2 matching over 8 bases. There are 16 residues in the CDR3. Unmatched junction bases numbered 8, after V lost 4 bases and J lost 2 bases. CDR1 and CDR2 (germline): MNHEY, SVGAGI.

The gene calls are TRBV30 and TRBJ2-5; D is possibly TRBD2 (5 bases). The CDR3 covers 14 residues. CDR1 and CDR2 (germline): GTSNPN, SVGIG (reference sequence). V was shortened by 4 bases and J by 5 bases, with 17 bases between the two germline ends. The DNA for the CDR3 is TGTGCCTGGACCCTGGGGAGCCGGCGGGAGACCCAGTACTTC. It translates to CAWTLGSRRETQYF.

This sequence joins TRBV4-2 and TRBJ2-3; D is possibly TRBD1 or TRBD2 (5 bases each). Trimming took off 0 bases at V and 3 bases at J, with 10 bases between the two ends. The germline V gene has CDR1 LGHNA and CDR2 YNFKEQ. The CDR3 length is 15 residues. As DNA, the CDR3 is TGTGCCAGCAGCCAAGATCCGGGGCAAACAGATACGCAGTATTTT. This sequence encodes CASSQDPGQTDTQYF.

This clone was seen a handful of times. The chain couples TRBV10-3 to TRBJ2-1; D could derive from TRBD1 or TRBD2 (5 bases each). The CDR3 is made up of 14 amino acids. V lost 5 bases and J 0 bases, leaving 8 bases between the germline ends. Germline CDR1 ENHRY, CDR2 SYGVKD. CDR3 region: CAISRGTSYNEQFF. CDR3 bases: TGTGCCATCAGTAGAGGGACCTCCTACAATGAGCAGTTCTTC.

The chain combines TRBV29-1 with TRBJ2-3; 11 positions match TRBD1. The V segment lost 7 bases and the J segment 4 bases; nucleotides outside the gene matches: 7. This CDR3 is 14 amino acids long. CDR1 and CDR2 from the germline V gene are SQVTM and ANQGSEA. The CDR3 DNA sequence: TGCAGCGCGAACGGACAGGGGGCGTCAGATACGCAGTATTTT. Encoded protein: CSANGQGASDTQYF.

The chain is built from TRBV30 and TRBJ2-3, with a tentative D call TRBD2 (6 bases). V dropped 1 base and J dropped 2 bases, with 13 bases sitting between them. Germline-derived CDR1 and CDR2 are GTSNPN and SVGIG (reference sequence). There are 15 residues in the CDR3. The CDR3 DNA sequence: TGTGCCTGGAGTGGTGGGAGGACCGTCACAGATACGCAGTATTTT. It encodes CAWSGGRTVTDTQYF.

This clone was recorded only once. The CDR3 DNA reads as TGTGCCAGCAGCTTACTGCAAGGCAATCAGCCCCAGCATTTT. Amino acids: CASSLLQGNQPQHF. V gene TRBV7-2 combines with J gene TRBJ1-5; D uncertain. CDR1 and CDR2 (germline): SGHTA, FQGNSA. CDR3 length: 14 amino acids. V lost 2 bases and J lost 2, with 7 bases in between. The variable domain in full, completed from reference TRBV7-2 and TRBJ1-5, reads GAGVSQSPSNKVTEKGKDVELRCDPISGHTALYWYRQSLGQGLEFLIYFQGNSAPDKSGLPSDRFSAERTGGSVSTLTIQRTQQEDSAVYLCASSLLQGNQPQHFGDGTRLSIL.